What follows are 10 T cell receptor beta chains derived from one specimen sequenced in a study of blood T cell repertoires in COVID-19. Profiled with immunoSEQ multiplex PCR; TCRdb holds only in-frame clones, not every one. This table has around 130,000 clones, over 75% appearing once. The material sequenced was peripheral blood. These receptors all stem from a man aged 40-50 years with active or convalescent COVID-19.

This chain uses TRBV2 with TRBJ1-1; 8 positions agree with TRBD1. This CDR3 contains 14 residues. V lost 8 bases, J lost 1 base, and 6 bases stayed unmatched. In germline, CDR1 is SNHLY, CDR2 FYNNEI. CDR3 loop: CASGQGGGNTEAFF. Written as DNA, the CDR3 is TGTGCCAGCGGACAGGGTGGGGGGAACACTGAAGCTTTCTTT. The full variable domain, completed using reference TRBV2 and TRBJ1-1, is EPEVTQTPSHQVTQMGQEVILRCVPISNHLYFYWYRQILGQKVEFLVSFYNNEISEKSEIFDDQFSVERPDGSNFTLKIRSTKLEDSAMYFCASGQGGGNTEAFFGQGTRLTVV.

The CDR3 region is CASSFRGGEQYF. CDR3 coding DNA: TGTGCCAGCAGCTTCAGAGGAGGAGAGCAGTACTTC. The chain uses TRBV7-9 and TRBJ2-7; possible D gene TRBD2, 5 bases. The CDR3 runs to 12 residues. Trimming took off 3 bases at V and 7 bases at J, with 10 bases between the two ends. CDR1 is SEHNR, CDR2 FQNEAQ, per germline (reference sequence).

The V call is TRBV5-4, the J call TRBJ2-3; 14 bases fit TRBD2. J gave up 2 bases and V 1 base, and 9 bases lay outside the gene matches. In germline, CDR1 is SGHNT, CDR2 YYREEE (reference sequence). This CDR3 comprises 19 residues. In DNA, the CDR3 is TGTGCCAGCAGCTTGCGTCGACTAGCGGGGGGGCGCCTCACAGATACGCAGTATTTT. It specifies CASSLRRLAGGRLTDTQYF. Based on the CDR3 plus reference TRBV5-4 and TRBJ2-3, the full variable domain is ETGVTQSPTHLIKTRGQQVTLRCSSQSGHNTVSWYQQALGQGPQFIFQYYREEENGRGNFPPRFSGLQFPNYSSELNVNALELDDSALYLCASSLRRLAGGRLTDTQYFGPGTRLTVL.

The chain is built from TRBV7-3 and TRBJ2-7; 8 bases match TRBD2. The CDR3 runs 16 residues. Germline V gene data show CDR1 as SGHTA and CDR2 as FQGTGA. Trimming took 1 base from V and 3 from J; bases not matched to a gene: 8. The CDR3 is CASSLSPISGSYEQYF. CDR3 in DNA: TGTGCCAGCAGCTTAAGCCCGATAAGCGGGAGCTACGAGCAGTACTTC.

The CDR3 nucleotides are TGTGCCATCAGTGAGTATACTAGCGGGGGGGCAGTGTATACCGGGGAGCTGTTTTTT. It is translated as CAISEYTSGGAVYTGELFF. V is TRBV10-3 and J is TRBJ2-2, with 13 bases matching TRBD2. V trimming: 1 base; J trimming: 5 bases; junction bases outside the gene matches: 10. CDR1 and CDR2 from the germline V gene are ENHRY and SYGVKD. The CDR3 totals 19 residues.

The chain has TRBV9 and TRBJ2-1; 9 bases agree with TRBD1. Germline-derived CDR1 and CDR2 are SGDLS and YYNGEE. Germline trimming cut 3 bases from V and 6 bases from J; bases unmatched to any gene: 7. CDR3 length: 15 amino acids. The CDR3 protein is CASSAQGARVNEQFF. The CDR3 DNA sequence: TGTGCCAGCAGCGCACAGGGGGCGCGAGTCAATGAGCAGTTCTTC.

V and J are TRBV6-2 or TRBV6-3 and TRBJ2-7; 13 bases fit TRBD2. CDR1 is MNHEY, CDR2 SVGEGT, per germline. The trim removed 5 bases at V and 3 bases at J, leaving 7 bases unmatched. This CDR3 is built from 16 residues. CDR3 DNA sequence: TGTGCCAGCAGTATGGGACTAGCGGGGAGGATCTACGAGCAGTACTTC. As protein: CASSMGLAGRIYEQYF.

The J gene is TRBJ2-3, the V gene TRBV5-1; 8 nucleotides agree with TRBD2. The V segment lost 3 bases and the J segment 2 bases; nucleotides outside the gene matches: 5. Germline assignment: CDR1 SGHRS and CDR2 YFSETQ. There are 15 residues in the CDR3. CDR3: CASSSGGRNTDTQYF. CDR3 bases: TGCGCCAGCAGCTCGGGGGGGCGGAACACAGATACGCAGTATTTT.

The chain combines TRBV10-3 with TRBJ2-1; D not certain. V was trimmed by 6 bases and J by 5 bases, leaving 11 bases between them. Germline lookup yields CDR1 ENHRY and CDR2 SYGVKD. The CDR3 is 13 amino acids. The CDR3 is CAISVAENNEQFF. CDR3 in DNA: TGTGCCATCAGCGTCGCGGAGAACAATGAGCAGTTCTTC.

This rearrangement joins TRBV7-2 to TRBJ2-3; 10 bases map to TRBD2. Germline V gene lookup returns CDR1 SGHTA and CDR2 FQGNSA. This CDR3 contains 17 residues. The ends lost 5 bases at V and 2 bases at J; junction bases unmatched: 10. As DNA, the CDR3 is TGTGCCAGCAGCCCTAAGGCCGGGACTAGCGTCACAGATACGCAGTATTTT. Its translation is CASSPKAGTSVTDTQYF. Full variable domain (remainder filled in from reference TRBV7-2 and TRBJ2-3): GAGVSQSPSNKVTEKGKDVELRCDPISGHTALYWYRQSLGQGLEFLIYFQGNSAPDKSGLPSDRFSAERTGGSVSTLTIQRTQQEDSAVYLCASSPKAGTSVTDTQYFGPGTRLTVL.